This entry features one TCR beta chain sequence. Its antigen is still unknown. This specimen belongs to a study of shared clonotypes between healthy human individuals. Findings and limits, study-wide: Across subsets, estimated richness was generally greater for naive than for memory populations.

Assay used: immunoSEQ multiplex PCR; TCRdb lists only in-frame clones, some missing. The sample records about 2.1 million clones, roughly 93% being singletons. Naive CD8 cells comprised CD45RO-negative, CCR7-positively selected cells, excluding terminally differentiated effector memory CD45RA+ cells. J was trimmed by 6 bases and V by 5 bases; bases with no gene match: 10. CDR1 is SEHNR and CDR2 is FQNEAQ in the germline V gene (reference sequence). CDR3 length: 14 amino acids. This chain links TRBV7-9 with TRBJ2-7; 7 bases are a match to TRBD2. This sequence was found in a man younger than 30 in good health. Some clones in this sample may be carry-over from other donors' samples. The sample comprised naive CD8+ T cells from PBMCs. The CDR3, as DNA: TGTGCCAGCAGCAAGGGAGGGCGGGGTCTCGAGCAGTACTTC. This encodes CASSKGGRGLEQYF.